This T cell receptor beta chain was retrieved from a study of identical twins. A universal primer site was incorporated via template switching, and the cDNA contained unique molecular identifiers. TCRdb itself ran the 5' RACE reads through MiXCR, one entry per CDR3 protein. The table lists some 1,700,000 distinct CDR3 sequences, 32% of them singletons. Remarks on this clonotype: Antigen specificity is unknown.

Whole-study results and caveats: Abundant beta clonotypes from cord blood bore fewer insertions; memory repertoires lacked this pattern. Cross-sectional statistics underpinned the conclusions; the same donors were not followed. Excess sharing between twins was weaker in beta out-of-frame sequences.

This CDR3 is built from 16 residues. After removal of 0 bases from V and 2 bases from J, the junction contained 2 bases not matched to a gene. From germline, CDR1 is SGHRS and CDR2 YFSETQ. The receptor's source is a newborn girl in good health. The rearrangement joins TRBV5-1 to TRBJ2-3, with 11 nucleotides matching TRBD1. The source material was cord blood. CDR3 in amino acids: CASSLGDRGNTDTQYF. CDR3 DNA sequence: TGCGCCAGCAGCTTGGGGGACAGGGGGAACACAGATACGCAGTATTTT.